Listed below are T cell receptor beta chains from one sample, sequenced in a study of cytomegalovirus exposure and HLA in healthy donors. Sequencing used immunoSEQ multiplex PCR; TCRdb keeps in-frame clones, though not all of them. The sample includes under 90,000 clones. Sequenced input: PBMCs. The receptors were gathered from a man in his forties or fifties in good health and CMV-seropositive. CDR3s include the opening cysteine and the closing phenylalanine or tryptophan. A D gene is named only where the DNA matches it firmly.

TRBV7-3	.	TRBJ1-1	CASSLSGGGFTEAFF	TGTGCCAGCAGCTTAAGTGGGGGCGGATTCACTGAAGCTTTCTTT
TRBV11-3	.	TRBJ1-1	CASSLMEGWTEAFF	TGTGCCAGCAGCTTGATGGAGGGATGGACTGAAGCTTTCTTT
TRBV30	.	TRBJ1-1	CAANLNTEAFF	TGTGCCGCGAATTTGAACACTGAAGCTTTCTTT
TRBV5-1	.	TRBJ1-2	CASSLAGSVGYGYTF	TGCGCCAGCAGCTTGGCCGGCAGCGTGGGCTATGGCTACACCTTC
TRBV19	.	TRBJ2-1	CATVARDALQGEQFF	TGTGCCACCGTGGCCCGGGACGCATTACAGGGTGAGCAGTTCTTC
TRBV9	TRBD1	TRBJ1-2	CASSVEDRLGGYTF	TGTGCCAGCAGCGTAGAGGACAGGTTGGGCGGCTACACCTTC
TRBV13	TRBD2	TRBJ2-7	CASSPGLAGSSYEQYF	TGTGCCAGCAGCCCCGGACTAGCGGGAAGCTCCTACGAGCAGTACTTC
TRBV30	TRBD1	TRBJ2-7	CAWGRQGASEQYF	TGTGCCTGGGGAAGACAGGGGGCTAGCGAGCAGTACTTC
TRBV4-3	.	TRBJ1-2	CASSPGAGRGGYTF	TGCGCCAGCAGCCCCGGAGCCGGGAGGGGTGGCTACACCTTC
TRBV5-6	.	TRBJ2-7	CASSLGWDFVSSYEQYF	TGTGCCAGCAGCTTAGGGTGGGACTTCGTTAGCTCCTACGAGCAGTACTTC
TRBV6-5	TRBD1	TRBJ1-2	CASSYRPGQGGGYTF	TGTGCCAGCAGTTATCGTCCGGGACAGGGAGGTGGCTACACCTTC
TRBV6-5	.	TRBJ1-2	CASSYSYSGGGGYTF	TGTGCCAGCAGTTACTCTTATAGCGGGGGTGGAGGCTACACCTTC
TRBV15	TRBD2	TRBJ2-1	CATSRGTSGSSSYNEQFF	TGTGCCACCAGCAGAGGGACTAGCGGGAGTAGCTCCTACAATGAGCAGTTCTTC
TRBV19	TRBD1	TRBJ1-1	CASSIGTGQGGSTEAFF	TGTGCCAGTAGTATAGGCACGGGACAGGGAGGCTCCACTGAAGCTTTCTTT
TRBV10-3	.	TRBJ1-1	CAISGQENTEAFF	TGTGCCATCAGTGGGCAGGAAAACACTGAAGCTTTCTTT
TRBV5-4	.	TRBJ2-1	CASSLPRANEQFF	TGTGCCAGCAGCTTGCCCAGGGCGAATGAGCAGTTCTTC
TRBV5-1	TRBD1	TRBJ1-1	CASSLQGAIQNTEAFF	TGCGCCAGCAGCCTACAGGGGGCGATACAGAACACTGAAGCTTTCTTT
TRBV10-3	.	TRBJ1-1	CAIRTGENTEAFF	TGTGCCATCAGGACCGGGGAGAACACTGAAGCTTTCTTT
TRBV6-5	.	TRBJ2-7	CASSYSSGSYEQYF	TGTGCCAGCAGTTACTCTAGCGGCTCCTACGAGCAGTACTTC
TRBV6-5	.	TRBJ2-7	CASKRVQGTYEQYF	TGTGCCAGCAAAAGGGTACAGGGAACCTACGAGCAGTACTTC
TRBV9	.	TRBJ1-1	CASSVWTEATAFF	TGTGCCAGCAGCGTATGGACAGAGGCAACTGCTTTCTTT
TRBV19	TRBD2	TRBJ2-1	CASSTGLAGGVEQFF	TGTGCCAGTAGTACGGGACTAGCGGGGGGGGTTGAGCAGTTCTTC
TRBV9	.	TRBJ1-3	CASSVESGGGQTSGNTIYF	TGTGCCAGCAGCGTAGAAAGCGGGGGGGGACAAACCTCTGGAAACACCATATATTTT
TRBV5-6	.	TRBJ2-6	CASSPPRRRLGANVLTF	TGTGCCAGCAGCCCCCCCCGTCGTCGTTTGGGGGCCAACGTCCTGACTTTC
TRBV5-4	TRBD1	TRBJ1-2	CASSLGGTALLWGYTF	TGTGCCAGCAGCTTGGGGGGGACAGCCCTTCTTTGGGGCTACACCTTC
TRBV6-1	.	TRBJ2-4	CASSESLEGKNIQYF	TGTGCCAGCAGTGAAAGCCTGGAGGGGAAAAACATTCAGTACTTC
TRBV27	.	TRBJ2-3	CASSFYRTDTQYF	TGTGCCAGCAGTTTTTATCGTACAGATACGCAGTATTTT
TRBV6-5	TRBD2	TRBJ2-3	CASSYSQAGSADTQYF	TGTGCCAGCAGTTACTCGCAAGCGGGAAGCGCAGATACGCAGTATTTT
TRBV2	TRBD2	TRBJ2-7	CASSETSGILEQYF	TGTGCCAGCAGTGAGACTAGCGGGATCCTCGAGCAGTACTTC
TRBV2	TRBD2	TRBJ2-2	CASRTSVLSNTGELFF	TGTGCCAGCAGGACTAGCGTATTATCGAACACCGGGGAGCTGTTTTTT
TRBV4-3	.	TRBJ2-7	CASSQVSGGTAYEQYF	TGCGCCAGCAGCCAAGTATCCGGCGGGACAGCCTACGAGCAGTACTTC
TRBV28	.	TRBJ2-5	CASSPQGRETQYF	TGTGCCAGCAGTCCACAGGGGAGGGAGACCCAGTACTTC
TRBV6-5	.	TRBJ2-1	CASSYSSVRHNEQFF	TGTGCCAGCAGTTACTCTTCGGTGCGGCACAATGAGCAGTTCTTC
TRBV9	.	TRBJ2-2	CASSVEGAAGELFF	TGTGCCAGCAGCGTGGAGGGGGCTGCCGGGGAGCTGTTTTTT
TRBV18	.	TRBJ1-2	CASSPQGDYGYTF	TGTGCCAGCTCACCCCAGGGTGACTATGGCTACACCTTC
TRBV19	TRBD2	TRBJ2-1	CASSPLALGEQFF	TGTGCCAGTAGTCCACTAGCGCTGGGTGAGCAGTTCTTC
TRBV7-9	TRBD2	TRBJ2-1	CASSLESSGSWNEQFF	TGTGCCAGCAGCTTAGAGTCTAGCGGGAGTTGGAATGAGCAGTTCTTC
TRBV18	TRBD1	TRBJ2-2	CASSPVGDVGQAVTGELFF	TGTGCCAGCTCACCCGTAGGGGACGTGGGACAGGCGGTCACCGGGGAGCTGTTTTTT
TRBV6-1	TRBD1	TRBJ1-2	CASRGPGQGYYGYTF	TGTGCCAGCAGAGGCCCGGGACAGGGGTACTATGGCTACACCTTC
TRBV7-9	.	TRBJ1-1	CASSLGQGRSLDTEAFF	TGTGCCAGCAGCTTAGGGCAGGGAAGATCCTTGGACACTGAAGCTTTCTTT
TRBV7-9	.	TRBJ2-5	CASSLSLSSIRQETQYF	TGTGCCAGCAGCTTAAGTCTGTCTAGCATTAGACAAGAGACCCAGTACTTC
TRBV29-1	TRBD1	TRBJ2-2	CSVEEGGAGTGELFF	TGCAGCGTTGAAGAAGGGGGCGCCGGCACCGGGGAGCTGTTTTTT
TRBV5-8	.	TRBJ2-5	CASSLLRGETQYF	TGTGCCAGCAGCTTGTTGAGGGGGGAGACCCAGTACTTC
TRBV14	.	TRBJ1-1	CASSLLGGDTEAFF	TGTGCCAGCAGCCTTCTCGGGGGAGACACTGAAGCTTTCTTT
TRBV7-9	.	TRBJ2-5	CASSLGSLVGAVQETQYF	TGTGCCAGCAGCTTAGGCAGTCTGGTGGGAGCGGTACAAGAGACCCAGTACTTC
TRBV5-1	.	TRBJ1-1	CASLEPQNTEAFF	TGCGCCAGCTTAGAGCCCCAGAACACTGAAGCTTTCTTT
TRBV19	.	TRBJ2-3	CASSTGRQYTQYF	TGTGCCAGTAGTACCGGGAGACAATATACGCAGTATTTT
TRBV29-1	.	TRBJ1-2	CSVFRCYTF	TGCAGCGTTTTCAGATGCTACACCTTC
TRBV25-1	.	TRBJ1-3	CASSDATGSGNTIYF	TGTGCCAGCAGTGATGCAACAGGCTCTGGAAACACCATATATTTT
TRBV30	.	TRBJ2-1	CAWSLITGGGYNEQFF	TGTGCCTGGAGTCTAATCACGGGGGGCGGTTACAATGAGCAGTTCTTC
TRBV4-1	TRBD2	TRBJ2-1	CASSQAWIRSSGSGEQFF	TGCGCCAGCAGCCAAGCCTGGATCAGGTCTAGCGGGAGTGGTGAGCAGTTCTTC
TRBV9	.	TRBJ1-3	CASSVSPGAGNTIYF	TGTGCCAGCAGCGTATCCCCAGGGGCTGGAAACACCATATATTTT
TRBV4-3	TRBD2	TRBJ2-1	CASSQWREGSDNEQFF	TGCGCCAGCAGCCAATGGCGGGAGGGTTCCGACAATGAGCAGTTCTTC
TRBV13	TRBD2	TRBJ2-1	CASPGTSGRGAYNEQFF	TGTGCCAGCCCCGGGACTAGCGGGAGGGGGGCCTACAATGAGCAGTTCTTC